One T cell receptor (beta chain) is described in this entry. Single viable CD3+CD4+CD8-CD45RO+ cells were sorted as the memory CD4+ T cells. The sample is drawn from a study of memory CD4+ T cells and cytomegalovirus serostatus. Study-wide context: Healthy Belgian adult donors included roughly ten CMV-positive and fewer than 25 CMV-negative people.

Original handling: After removing out-of-frame reads, over 2 million distinct TCRbeta sequences remained. Sequencing used immunoSEQ multiplex PCR; TCRdb keeps in-frame clones, though not all of them. V and J calls plus clone size are reproduced from that table; the DNA served to infer D and trimming. The sample lists 60,000 to 70,000 clones, over 60% occurring once. The sequence came from an adult in good health and CMV-seronegative. Some clones in this sample may be carry-over from other donors' samples. Sequencing was performed on memory CD4+ T cells from blood.

This CDR3 reads CAISASPGQGDDYGYTF. CDR3 DNA: TGTGCCATCAGTGCGTCACCGGGACAGGGGGATGACTATGGCTACACCTTC. The V gene is TRBV10-3, the J gene TRBJ1-2; 11 bases align to TRBD1. This CDR3 contains 17 residues. Germline CDR1 is ENHRY and CDR2 is SYGVKD. With 4 bases clipped from V and 3 bases from J, the junction kept 10 bases outside the gene matches.